This entry lists 18 T cell receptor beta chains sequenced from one sample in a study of blood T cells in healthy people across ages. A second PCR, run for about 7 to 12 cycles, used a sample-barcoded 5' primer plus a J-beta primer mix. TCRdb reanalysed the 5' RACE reads using MiXCR and keeps one entry per CDR3 protein. The repertoire has 800,000 to 950,000 distinct CDR3 sequences, under 35% of them found once; the top ten carry roughly 10%. A further study also used this sample, focusing on T cells of mothers and their children.

The source material was blood. The receptors originated from a woman in her forties in good health.

As regards this clonotype: Since a much larger clone is just one base distant, this may be a read error. CDR3 bases: TGTGCCGGCAACCTTGGTGTGACAGATACGCAGTATTTT. Translated, it gives CAGNLGVTDTQYF. V is TRBV12-3 or TRBV12-4 and J is TRBJ2-3; no firm D call. The CDR3 runs to 13 residues. Trimming shortened V by 11 bases and J by 3 bases, and 15 bases separated the two germline ends.

This clonotype was seen more than once but under ten times. This sequence joins TRBV5-1 and TRBJ2-7; possible D gene TRBD2, 5 bases. The V end lost 4 bases, the J end lost 3 bases, and 14 bases lay between the germline ends. CDR1 is SGHRS, CDR2 YFSETQ, per germline. The CDR3 runs 14 residues. CDR3 in amino acids: CASSPAQGSYEQYF. The CDR3 DNA reads TGCGCCAGCAGCCCGGCCCAAGGGAGCTACGAGCAGTACTTC.

The chain joins TRBV9 to TRBJ1-6; no clear D. V was trimmed by 4 bases and J by 8 bases, leaving 7 bases between them. This CDR3 has 12 residues. Germline V CDR1 and CDR2: SGDLS, YYNGEE. CDR3 DNA sequence: TGTGCCAGCAGCCCTACGGATTCACCCCTCCACTTT. Its translation is CASSPTDSPLHF.

This clonotype was counted ten times or more. The genes are TRBV27 and TRBJ2-7, with 7 nucleotides matching TRBD1. V dropped 5 bases and J dropped 5; count of bases not matched to a gene: 9. CDR1 is MNHEY, CDR2 SMNVEV, per germline (reference sequence). There are 14 residues in the CDR3. This CDR3 reads CASSPGQALNEQYF. The CDR3 coding sequence is TGTGCCAGCAGTCCCGGACAGGCTCTGAACGAGCAGTACTTC.

The CDR3 DNA follows: TGTGCCAGCAGCCAATTCAGGGAGACTGAAGCTTTCTTT. As protein: CASSQFRETEAFF. The chain has TRBV7-2 and TRBJ1-1; the D gene is possibly TRBD1 (5 bases). The germline V gene encodes CDR1 SGHTA and CDR2 FQGNSA. The V end lost 5 bases, the J end lost 5 bases, and 12 bases lay between the germline ends. This CDR3 is built from 13 residues.

This clonotype appeared a few times. CDR3 loop: CASGPLWGEQYF. The CDR3, as DNA: TGTGCCAGCGGACCTTTGTGGGGTGAGCAGTACTTC. The chain recombines TRBV9 with TRBJ2-7; D is ambiguous. The CDR3 sequence is 12 residues long. The germline CDR1 and CDR2 sequences are SGDLS and YYNGEE. V lost 7 bases, J lost 7 bases, and 15 bases lay in between.

Concerning this clonotype itself: A much larger clone lies one base from this, so it may be a read error. The gene calls are TRBV7-3 and TRBJ2-4, with D perhaps TRBD1 or TRBD2 (6 bases each). The DNA matches TRBJ2-7 better at its end, which makes the J call doubtful. Germline V lookup: CDR1 SGHTA, CDR2 FQGTGA. The length of the CDR3 is 12 residues. CDR3 DNA sequence: TGTGCCAGCAGCGTAACGGGGGCCGAGCAGTACTTC. This codes for CASSVTGAEQYF.

Turning to this clonotype: This may arise from a read error, as a much more abundant clone is one base away. The chain uses TRBV29-1 and TRBJ2-1; weak D call: TRBD1 (7 bases). The J call may be in error: the DNA end matches TRBJ2-7 better. This CDR3 is 13 amino acids long. Germline V gene lookup returns CDR1 SQVTM and CDR2 ANQGSEA. Here the CDR3 DNA reads TGCAGCGTTAAGGAGGGGGCCTACAATGAGCAGTACTTC. The encoded protein is CSVKEGAYNEQYF.

This clonotype appeared a few times. The chain has TRBV6-6 and TRBJ2-5; TRBD2 aligns across 10 bases. The V segment lost 7 bases and the J segment 5 bases; nucleotides outside the gene matches: 13. Germline CDR1 MNHNY, CDR2 SVGAGI (reference sequence). This CDR3 is built from 16 residues. The CDR3: CASKPFLAGAGETQYF. CDR3 nucleotide sequence: TGTGCCAGCAAACCATTCCTAGCGGGGGCTGGGGAGACCCAGTACTTC.

A note on this clonotype: Since a much larger clone is just one base distant, this may be a read error. The chain links TRBV7-3 to TRBJ2-7; possible D gene TRBD1, 5 bases. The germline V and J ends were trimmed by 6 bases and 7 bases, with 16 bases remaining between them. The CDR3 extends over 13 amino acids. Germline V gives CDR1 SGHTA, CDR2 FQGTGA. The CDR3 DNA reads TGTGCCAGCAGTTCACCCCCGGACAATGAGCAGTACTTC. Translating gives CASSSPPDNEQYF.

This chain connects TRBV11-3 to TRBJ2-1; D is perhaps TRBD2 (6 bases). Trimming pared 1 base from V and 7 bases from J, leaving 11 bases between. CDR3 length equals 14 residues. Germline V gene data show CDR1 as SGHNT and CDR2 as YENEEA. The CDR3 loop is CASSLVPGRNEQFF. In nucleotides, the CDR3 is TGTGCCAGCAGCTTAGTGCCAGGGAGGAATGAGCAGTTCTTC.

As regards this clonotype: This may come from a read error, since a much larger clone is one base off. The gene calls are TRBV6-1 and TRBJ2-4; the D gene is possibly TRBD1 (8 bases). The J call may be mistaken, given a closer DNA end match to TRBJ2-7. CDR1 is MNHNS, CDR2 SASEGT, per germline. The CDR3 runs 14 residues. The CDR3 DNA sequence: TGTGCCAGCGGAGCGGGACAGGTGTTCTACGAGCAGTACGTC. It encodes CASGAGQVFYEQYV.

Concerning this clonotype itself: It may be a read error: a sequence one base away is much more abundant. The CDR3 reads CASSYSGATGYEQYF. CDR3 sequence (DNA): TGTGCCAGCAGTTACTCGGGGGCGACAGGATACGAGCAGTACTTC. The chain links TRBV6-2 or TRBV6-3 to TRBJ2-7; D is perhaps TRBD1 (6 bases). V lost 0 bases and J 4 bases, leaving 13 bases between the germline ends. The CDR3 length is 15 residues. CDR1 and CDR2 (germline): MNHEY, SVGEGT.

In this sample, this clonotype turned up a few times. The V gene is TRBV29-1, the J gene TRBJ2-5, with D possibly being TRBD1 (6 bases). V was pared by 7 bases and J by 2 bases, with 11 bases between. The V gene's germline CDR1 is SQVTM and CDR2 ANQGSEA. This CDR3 spans 12 amino acids. For the CDR3, the DNA is TGCAGCGGAGCGAGGGGGCAAGAGACCCAGTACTTC. Translated: CSGARGQETQYF.

CDR3 sequence: CATSDSRTTTNEQFF. CDR3 DNA: TGTGCCACCAGTGATTCCAGGACTACCACCAATGAGCAGTTCTTC. The chain recombines TRBV24-1 with TRBJ2-1; the D gene is possibly TRBD2 (6 bases). Trimming took 2 bases from V and 6 from J, leaving 13 bases between them. Germline-derived CDR1 and CDR2 are KGHDR and SFDVKD. The CDR3 is 15 amino acids.

This clonotype was observed a handful of times. This chain joins TRBV28 and TRBJ2-5, with D perhaps TRBD2 (6 bases). With 7 bases removed from V and 11 bases from J, the gap between germline ends came to 23 bases. The CDR3 has 14 residues. From germline, CDR1 is MDHEN and CDR2 SYDVKM. The CDR3 loop is CASTPAGRNNEQYF. The CDR3 DNA follows: TGTGCCAGCACCCCGGCAGGGAGGAACAATGAGCAGTACTTC.

This clonotype was picked up a small number of times. The chain employs TRBV24-1 and TRBJ2-3; 10 positions agree with TRBD1. The V gene end was trimmed by 3 bases and the J gene end by 6 bases; junction bases not matched to a gene: 8. The CDR3 covers 16 residues. CDR1 is KGHDR, CDR2 SFDVKD, per germline. This CDR3 reads CATSDAGTGVFDTQYF. CDR3 in DNA: TGTGCCACCAGTGATGCCGGGACAGGGGTGTTCGATACGCAGTATTTT.

This sequence joins TRBV11-2 and TRBJ2-7, with TRBD2 identical over 9 bases. This CDR3 has 15 residues. V was clipped by 3 bases and J by 4 bases; unmatched bases: 7. CDR1 SGHAT and CDR2 FQNNGV come from the germline V gene. This CDR3 reads CASSFNPSGKYEQYF. The DNA of the CDR3 is TGTGCCAGCAGCTTTAACCCTAGCGGGAAGTACGAGCAGTACTTC.